This T cell receptor (beta chain) comes out of a study of blood T cell repertoires in COVID-19 (dated by TCRdb to about 2020). With respect to the entire study: Samples from collaborators originated in the United States, Italy and Spain and spanned both the acute and convalescent phases of COVID-19. The prospective study material was composed of cDNA or gDNA derived from T cells, B-cell-depleted T cells, or PBMCs. The repertoires were released in a freely available public database intended as a resource for research on the immune response to SARS-CoV-2. Subjects who had been exposed to COVID-19, were actively infected with it, or had recovered from it provided the deeply sampled blood TCRbeta repertoires that made up the dataset. Samples were obtained from the ongoing ImmuneRACE study (first 160 participants) and from over 1,000 subjects provided by 6 global collaborators. A de-identified subject ID, COVID-19 status, age in years and sex were almost always included in the sample metadata. Where available, HLA class I and class II types were taken from metadata supplied by the sample provider and were not determined by assay-based typing.

Based on the germline V gene, the CDR1 and CDR2 sequences are KGHDR and SFDVKD. For this chain, trimming is 4 bases at the V end and 3 bases at the J end, and the number of junction bases without a gene match is 8. The CDR3 sequence holds 16 residues, the cysteine and phenylalanine included. The retained sequence is limited to the CDR3, 48 bases, with the frame set at the first base. Whole blood was collected in K2EDTA tubes by collaborating institutions according to the institutions' own protocols. For TCRbeta analysis, collaborators shipped samples in one of three forms: frozen whole blood, isolated PBMCs, or DNA extracted from either of those sample types. The immunoSEQ Assay, a bias-controlled multiplex PCR, was used to amplify TCRbeta CDR3 regions from genomic DNA. Under the source paper's analysis protocol: The number of nucleated cells in each sample was estimated from the amplification of reference gene primers within the assay. To quantify the absolute abundance of each unique TCRbeta CDR3 rearrangement, sequence reads were collapsed and filtered. For each sample, productive Simpson clonality was calculated by taking the square root of Simpson's diversity index across productive rearrangements. The source is immuneACCESS, and TCRdb retained only in-frame sequences with V and J called. Part of the clones is not carried over; for the studies checked, unresolved V genes explain less than half of this, and the remainder is unexplained. Clonal size and the V and J genes are those of that table, whereas D and trimming came from the DNA. This sample comprises about 150,000 clones, roughly nine tenths of them detected only once. Clones ranked in the top ten supply about 15% of the sample.

On this clone itself: This receptor's antigen is unknown. No qualities accompany the bases; no much larger clone lies one base away.

Broad study findings and their caveats: How much clinical and demographic metadata was included differed by source and by participant, and the metadata was provided uncurated.

The sequenced sample was peripheral blood. This TCR was sampled from a middle-aged woman with acute or convalescent COVID-19. Rearrangement joined TRBV24-1 to TRBJ2-7; a stretch of 10 junction bases matches TRBD2. The base sequence is TGTGCCACCAGTGACTCCACTAGCGGGAAGATCTACGAGCAGTACTTC. Its translation reads: CATSDSTSGKIYEQYF.